A selection of T cell receptor beta chains follows, all from one sample in a study of T cell repertoires in cytomegalovirus infection. These receptors' targets are unknown. TCRdb passed the reads through MiXCR, listing each CDR3 protein once. The sample includes hundreds of thousands of distinct CDR3 sequences, around a third of them seen just once. Sequences were derived from cultured PBMCs, sampled from culture after CMV antigen stimulation. These receptors came from a human donor in good health (CMV status not recorded). Some clones in this sample may be carry-over from other donors' samples. CDR3s include the opening cysteine and the closing phenylalanine or tryptophan. The D gene is left open where the match is weak. The size field is filled for only some rows; it gives once, few, many or a size class.

>many|TRBJ2-1|NA|TRBV7-2
CASSLAFRDNEQFF
TGTGCCAGCAGCTTAGCCTTCCGGGACAATGAGCAGTTCTTC
>few|TRBJ2-3|TRBD1|TRBV28
CASSLSDRGDTQYF
TGTGCCAGCAGTTTATCGGACAGGGGGGATACGCAGTATTTT
>few|TRBJ1-1|NA|TRBV7-2
CASSLRSGFVSEAFF
TGTGCCAGCAGCTTAAGGTCAGGGTTCGTATCTGAAGCTTTCTTT
>NA|TRBJ1-1|NA|TRBV2
CASTSEGNTEAFF
TGTGCCAGCACCTCGGAGGGGAACACTGAAGCTTTCTTT
>NA|TRBJ2-1|NA|TRBV6-2/TRBV6-3
CASSWVQTGTLYNEQFF
TGTGCCAGCAGTTGGGTACAGACCGGGACCCTATACAATGAGCAGTTCTTC
>few|TRBJ1-5|NA|TRBV6-1
CASSYNREVGQPQHF
TGTGCCAGCAGTTATAACAGGGAGGTAGGACAGCCCCAGCATTTT
>few|TRBJ2-3|NA|TRBV5-1
CASSLALPTDTQYF
TGCGCCAGCAGCTTGGCACTCCCCACAGATACGCAGTATTTT
>few|TRBJ2-3|NA|TRBV12-3/TRBV12-4
CASSLGAAEDTQYF
TGTGCCAGCAGTCTAGGGGCGGCTGAGGATACGCAGTATTTT
>many|TRBJ1-5|NA|TRBV7-2
CASSLEPDQPQHF
TGTGCCAGCAGCTTAGAACCAGATCAGCCCCAGCATTTT
>NA|TRBJ1-2|NA|TRBV20-1
CSASGGAGNTF
TGCAGTGCCAGTGGGGGCGCTGGCAACACCTTC
>NA|TRBJ2-6|NA|TRBV6-6
CASIPTPGLAGANVLTF
TGTGCCAGCATCCCGACTCCCGGCCTGGCAGGGGCCAACGTCCTGACTTTC
>NA|TRBJ1-2|NA|TRBV19
CASSHREAPYTF
TGTGCCAGTAGTCACCGGGAGGCCCCCTACACCTTC
>few|TRBJ2-7|TRBD1|TRBV6-1
CASREPGQGTYEQYF
TGTGCCAGCAGGGAGCCGGGACAGGGAACCTACGAGCAGTACTTC
>NA|TRBJ2-5|NA|TRBV2
CASSASTETQYF
TGTGCCAGCAGTGCTTCCACCGAGACCCAGTACTTC
>few|TRBJ1-1|NA|TRBV20-1
CSARLGSTEAFF
TGCAGTGCTAGACTGGGGAGCACTGAAGCTTTCTTT
>NA|TRBJ2-1|NA|TRBV12-3/TRBV12-4
CASSLVGQLNEQFF
TGTGCCAGCAGTTTAGTGGGCCAGCTAAATGAGCAGTTCTTC
>NA|TRBJ1-6|TRBD1|TRBV4-1
CASSQVTGVVNSPLHF
TGCGCCAGCAGCCAAGTGACAGGGGTGGTGAATTCACCCCTCCACTTT
>NA|TRBJ2-7|NA|TRBV5-1
CASSPGTASSAEQYF
TGCGCCAGCAGCCCTGGGACTGCCTCATCGGCCGAGCAGTACTTC
>few|TRBJ1-2|NA|TRBV7-2
CASSPVGINYGYTF
TGTGCCAGCAGCCCCGTCGGGATTAACTATGGCTACACCTTC
>NA|TRBJ1-5|NA|TRBV4-1
CASSQRGADQPQHF
TGCGCCAGCAGCCAACGCGGGGCCGATCAGCCCCAGCATTTT
>NA|TRBJ2-3|NA|TRBV20-1
CSARDRGSTDTQYF
TGCAGTGCTAGAGACCGGGGGAGCACAGATACGCAGTATTTT
>NA|TRBJ2-7|NA|TRBV6-1
CASSEGRNSYEQYF
TGTGCCAGCAGTGAAGGACGGAACTCCTACGAGCAGTACTTC
>NA|TRBJ1-2|TRBD1|TRBV19
CASSILGTGKWSYGYTF
TGTGCCAGTAGTATTCTTGGGACAGGGAAGTGGAGCTATGGCTACACCTTC
>few|TRBJ1-1|NA|TRBV7-8
CASSNSLTGWTEAFF
TGTGCCAGCAGCAATTCGTTGACAGGTTGGACTGAAGCTTTCTTT
>NA|TRBJ2-7|NA|TRBV11-3
CASSLGAGNYEQYF
TGTGCCAGCAGCTTAGGGGCGGGGAACTACGAGCAGTACTTC
>NA|TRBJ2-3|NA|TRBV20-1
CSARSAGTDTQYF
TGCAGTGCTAGATCAGCTGGAACAGATACGCAGTATTTT
>many|TRBJ1-5|NA|TRBV7-2
CASSLVRLSNQPQHF
TGTGCCAGCAGCTTAGTTCGCCTTAGCAATCAGCCCCAGCATTTT
>few|TRBJ1-1|NA|TRBV7-9
CASSLNPSRSTEAFF
TGTGCCAGCAGTCTCAACCCCAGTCGGAGCACTGAAGCTTTCTTT
>few|TRBJ2-7|TRBD2|TRBV19
CASRLAGVGYEQYF
TGTGCCAGTAGACTAGCGGGAGTCGGCTACGAGCAGTACTTC